The source of this TCR beta chain is a study of cytotoxic CD8 clonotypes in ibrutinib-treated CLL. The study's findings and limits: Circulating CD8+ T-cell counts were tracked by baseline clonality, which exceeded that of age-matched healthy donors. Contraction or stability on treatment was seen for public clonotypes, which were uncommon.

Assay used: immunoSEQ multiplex PCR; TCRdb lists only in-frame clones, some missing. The sample includes tens of thousands of clones, approximately 74% of them seen just once. Remarks on this clone: What it binds is not known.

The CDR3 is made up of 15 amino acids. Germline values: CDR1 GTSNPN, CDR2 SVGIG (reference sequence). Deletions cut 4 bases from V and 1 base from J, with 16 bases between. The sample in question was PBMCs, obtained before ibrutinib treatment. This TCR derives from a human donor with chronic lymphocytic leukemia. V usage is TRBV30 and J usage is TRBJ2-5, with D unclear. CDR3 in amino acids: CAWMRPQTTQETQYF. CDR3 in DNA: TGTGCCTGGATGAGGCCGCAAACCACCCAAGAGACCCAGTACTTC.